This T cell receptor beta chain appears in the sequencing data of a study of blood T cell repertoires in COVID-19. Study-wide background: PBMCs, B-cell-depleted T cells, or T cells provided the cDNA or gDNA that made up the material.

There are 14 residues in the CDR3. The V gene end was trimmed by 4 bases and the J gene end by 2 bases; junction bases not matched to a gene: 3. Per germline, CDR1 SGHTA and CDR2 FQGNSA. Individuals aged roughly 18 to 95 years were recruited from fewer than 25 US areas. Only in-frame clones appear in the TCRdb table, and some are missing; sequencing was by immunoSEQ multiplex PCR. The sample has 340,000 or so clones; 80% to 90% are singletons. The V gene is TRBV7-2, the J gene TRBJ2-3; 7 bases align to TRBD1. Sequencing used PBMCs or T cells enriched from blood (not recorded which). The receptor was isolated from a woman aged 40 to 49 with acute COVID-19. In nucleotides, the CDR3 is TGTGCCAGCAGCTGGACAGGTCACACAGATACGCAGTATTTT. It is translated as CASSWTGHTDTQYF.